The 3 T cell receptor beta chains below were found in one sample sequenced in a study of OX40 agonist ivuxolimab in advanced cancers. Libraries were prepared by immunoSEQ multiplex PCR; TCRdb keeps only in-frame clonotypes and omits some of them. Of fewer than 35,000 clones listed, about nine tenths were seen once; the top ten hold more than 30%. The material sequenced was CD4+ or CD8+ T cells sorted from blood, taken in a trial of the OX40 agonist ivuxolimab. These receptors were collected from an adult with an advanced solid tumor such as melanoma, head and neck, liver or kidney cancer.

The chain carries TRBV6-5 and TRBJ1-1; the match to TRBD1 covers 9 bases. From germline, CDR1 is MNHEY and CDR2 SVGAGI. The CDR3 has 13 residues. Trimming cost V 7 bases and J 5 bases; bases outside gene matches: 5. The CDR3 spells CASTLTGGTEAFF. The CDR3 DNA sequence: TGTGCCAGCACCCTGACAGGGGGGACTGAAGCTTTCTTT.

This chain uses TRBV5-4 with TRBJ2-3; D gene ambiguous. The CDR3 loop spans 12 amino acids. Germline V gives CDR1 SGHNT, CDR2 YYREEE (reference sequence). Trimming took off 2 bases at V and 5 bases at J, with 6 bases between the two ends. CDR3 bases: TGTGCCAGCAGCTTTAAGGGAGATACGCAGTATTTT. As protein: CASSFKGDTQYF.

The chain carries TRBV7-9 and TRBJ2-5; D is unclear. V was pared by 5 bases and J by 1 base, with 11 bases between. The CDR3 contains 14 residues. Per germline, CDR1 SEHNR and CDR2 FQNEAQ (reference sequence). Here the CDR3 reads CASSVVGSQETQYF. In DNA, the CDR3 is TGTGCCAGCAGCGTGGTGGGCAGCCAAGAGACCCAGTACTTC.